What follows is one T cell receptor beta chain and its context. Original handling: Estimation of nucleated cell counts relied on the amplification of reference gene primers. Only in-frame clones appear in the TCRdb table, and some are missing; sequencing was by immunoSEQ multiplex PCR. Clone size and V and J calls were adopted from that table, with D and trimming inferred from the DNA. This table holds approximately 120,000 clones, over 70% found once. This sample was taken from a study of blood T cell repertoires in COVID-19. Turning to the study itself: From T cells, B-cell-depleted T cells, or PBMCs came the material, which was cDNA or gDNA.

In germline, CDR1 is MNHEY, CDR2 SVGAGI. The CDR3 runs 14 residues. With 2 bases removed from V and 1 base from J, the gap between germline ends came to 8 bases. Sequenced input: peripheral blood. The clonotype was recovered from a man older than 75 with active or convalescent COVID-19. This rearrangement joins TRBV6-5 to TRBJ1-1; D remains unclear. CDR3 protein: CASSYSGENTEAFF. CDR3 nucleotide sequence: TGTGCCAGCAGTTACAGCGGAGAGAACACTGAAGCTTTCTTT.